This TCR beta chain comes out of a study of T cell responses to AZD1222 COVID-19 vaccine. General study findings and limits: There were mostly white British donors and more females than males, and clonal diversity was possibly underestimated. The study identified only a handful of AZD1222 recipients as seropositive at baseline. A reported finding is that nearly half of spike-specific TCRs target unmutated variant regions.

Method: immunoSEQ multiplex PCR; TCRdb's copy keeps in-frame clones and lacks some. The sample contains about 170,000 clones, about 88% of which appear only once. The CDR3 totals 10 residues. V lost 8 bases and J 6 bases, leaving 5 bases between the germline ends. Germline V gene lookup returns CDR1 SGHTA and CDR2 FQGNSA. To note about this clone: Its target is unknown.

Sequencing used peripheral blood, obtained on day 0 of AZD1222 vaccination. The chain is built from TRBV7-2 and TRBJ2-1, with D hard to call. The clonotype was recovered from an adult in good health. CDR3 residues: CASGFNEQFF. The DNA of the CDR3 is TGTGCCAGCGGATTCAATGAGCAGTTCTTC.